A selection of T cell receptor beta chains follows, all from one sample in a study of blood T cells in healthy people across ages. TCRdb recomputed calls from the 5' RACE reads with MiXCR, one row per CDR3 protein. The table includes approximately 810,000 distinct CDR3 sequences, roughly 34% detected once. The sample consisted of blood. Every receptor here comes from a man aged 18 to 35 in good health. CDR3s include the opening cysteine and the closing phenylalanine or tryptophan. D genes are given only for firm matches. Part of the rows lack a size; the others show once, few, many or a class for expanded clones.

TRBJ2-3 TRBD2 - TRBV4-2 TGTGCCAGCAGCCAAGCCGGCGGGGGGGCCACAGATACGCAGTATTTT CASSQAGGGATDTQYF
TRBJ1-3 - - TRBV12-3/TRBV12-4 TGTGCCAGCACCCAACGCGTGGGATCAGGAAACACCATATATTTT CASTQRVGSGNTIYF
TRBJ1-2 - - TRBV6-1 TGTGCCAGCAGTGCCCACCGGGACACAGGCGGCTACACCTTC CASSAHRDTGGYTF
TRBJ2-7 TRBD1 few TRBV6-5 TGTGCCAGCAGTTACACGGGACAGGGTTACAATGAGCAGTACTTC CASSYTGQGYNEQYF
TRBJ2-7 TRBD2 - TRBV5-1 TGCGCCAGCAGCAAGCTAGCGGGCAGCTCCTACAATGAGCAGTACTTC CASSKLAGSSYNEQYF
TRBJ2-7 TRBD1 few TRBV20-1 TGCAGTGCCAAAGACAGGGGGCTCCAATACGAGCAGTACTTC CSAKDRGLQYEQYF
TRBJ2-1 TRBD1 - TRBV6-2/TRBV6-3 TGTGCCAGCAGGAAAGCTGACAGGGGCAATGAGCAGTTCTTC CASRKADRGNEQFF
TRBJ2-1 - - TRBV7-2 TGTGCCAGCAGCTTAAACAAGGGCTCCAATGAGCAGTTCTTC CASSLNKGSNEQFF
TRBJ1-1 - - TRBV12-3/TRBV12-4 TGTGCCAGCGTCCGGGACTATAACACTGAAGCTTTCTTT CASVRDYNTEAFF
TRBJ1-2 TRBD1 - TRBV4-1 TGCGCCAGCAGCCAACTCCACAGGGGGCAGCGTGGCTACACCTTC CASSQLHRGQRGYTF
TRBJ2-1 - - TRBV20-1 TGCAGTGCCACCCAGACAATTACGTCTGGGACCCAGTTCTTC CSATQTITSGTQFF
TRBJ1-2 - - TRBV12-3/TRBV12-4 TGTGCCAGCAGTTTTACAGGGAACTATGGCCACACCTTC CASSFTGNYGHTF
TRBJ2-3 - - TRBV25-1 TGTGCCAGCAGTGAAGGGGCAGGGAGACCCGCAGATACGCAGTATTTT CASSEGAGRPADTQYF
TRBJ2-5 - many TRBV10-3 TGTGCCATCAGTGATGGCGGGACCCAGTACTTC CAISDGGTQYF
TRBJ2-5 - many TRBV20-1 TGCGGTTCACAGCACCAAGAGACCCAGTACTTC CGSQHQETQYF
TRBJ1-5 - - TRBV7-2 TGTGCCAGCAGCGGCGACGGCCGTAGCAATCAGCCCCAGCATTTT CASSGDGRSNQPQHF
TRBJ2-5 TRBD2 few TRBV27 TGTGCCAGCAGTTTATGGCTTGTAGCGGGGGCTTTTCAAGAGACCCAGTACTTC CASSLWLVAGAFQETQYF
TRBJ2-4 - few TRBV5-1 TGCGCCAGCTCGCTGGGGTTCATGGGAGCCAAAAACATTCAGTACTTC CASSLGFMGAKNIQYF
TRBJ1-1 TRBD1 few TRBV5-1 TGCGCCAGCAGCTGGGACAGGGCGAACACTGAAGCTTTCTTT CASSWDRANTEAFF
TRBJ2-7 TRBD1 few TRBV14 TGTGCCAGCAGCCAAGGGAACAGGGGTTCCGAGCAGTACTTC CASSQGNRGSEQYF
TRBJ2-7 - - TRBV21-1 TGTGCCAGCAGCAAAGACCACCTCTCCTACGAGCAGTACTTC CASSKDHLSYEQYF
TRBJ1-2 - - TRBV25-1 TGTGCCAGCAGAGGTGAGTTCTCCTATGGCTACACCTTC CASRGEFSYGYTF
TRBJ2-7 TRBD2 many TRBV5-6 TGTGCCAGCAGCCAGGGAGGGCTAACCACCTACGAGCAGTACTTC CASSQGGLTTYEQYF
TRBJ2-3 - - TRBV12-3/TRBV12-4 TGTGCCAGCAGTTTTAGTCTAACGGGCGATACGGAGTATTTT CASSFSLTGDTEYF
TRBJ2-3 - many TRBV9 TGTGCCAGCAGCCTTAGACCCAACTCCCGGAAGAACACAGATACGCAGTATTTT CASSLRPNSRKNTDTQYF
TRBJ2-1 - few TRBV19 TGTGCCAGTAGGAGCTCGGGTGGGTCTCGGGGCTACAATGAGCAGTTCTTC CASRSSGGSRGYNEQFF
TRBJ1-2 - few TRBV3-1 TGTGCCAGCAGCCCGGGCAGGGATGGCTATGGCTACACCTTC CASSPGRDGYGYTF
TRBJ2-3 - few TRBV9 TGTGCCAGCAGCAAACCCAATACAGATACGCAGTATTTT CASSKPNTDTQYF
TRBJ1-5 TRBD1 - TRBV18 TGTGCCGGCTCCGACAGGGACCAACAGCCCCAGCATTTT CAGSDRDQQPQHF
TRBJ1-1 TRBD1 few TRBV18 TGTGCCAGCTCACCGGTTCCTGGGACAGGTGGGGAGAACACTGAAGCTTTCTTT CASSPVPGTGGENTEAFF
TRBJ2-3 TRBD2 many TRBV4-3 TGCGCCAGCAGCCACGACCTCGTAGCGGGGGGCCGTTCTAGCACAGATACGCAGTATTTT CASSHDLVAGGRSSTDTQYF
TRBJ1-5 - - TRBV7-8 TGTGCCAGCAGCTTAATGTCGGGGGCGAATCAGCCCCAGCATTTT CASSLMSGANQPQHF
TRBJ2-1 - - TRBV9 TGTGCCAGCAGCGTAGAAGGGGTTGGTGAGCAGTTCTTC CASSVEGVGEQFF
TRBJ1-2 - few TRBV5-1 TGCGCCAGCAGCTTCCAGGGGCTAGTCTATGGCTACACCTTC CASSFQGLVYGYTF
TRBJ2-7 - few TRBV19 TGTGCCAGTAGTATAGGTCACAGAAGCTACGAGCAGTACTTC CASSIGHRSYEQYF
TRBJ2-1 - - TRBV7-3 TGTGCCAGCAGCCCGGGGGTGGGTGCCCAATCCAGTAGTGTGTACAATGAGCAGTTCTTC CASSPGVGAQSSSVYNEQFF
TRBJ2-3 - - TRBV12-3/TRBV12-4 TGTGCCAGCACCTTGTCCTACAGGGTTGAGGGCACAGATACGCAGTATTTT CASTLSYRVEGTDTQYF
TRBJ2-5 - few TRBV12-3/TRBV12-4 TGTGCCAGCACCCCTAGGAGTGCTCAAGAGACCCAGTACTTC CASTPRSAQETQYF
TRBJ2-7 - many TRBV29-1 TGCAGCGTAAACACGGAAATCTCCTACGAGCAGTACTTC CSVNTEISYEQYF
TRBJ2-3 - - TRBV4-1 TGCGCCAACAGCCCCAGTCTCTTACGGTCGAATACGCAGTATTTT CANSPSLLRSNTQYF
TRBJ2-1 - once TRBV6-5 TGTGCCAGCAGTATACTAGCCAGCTCCTACAATGAGCAGTTCTTC CASSILASSYNEQFF
TRBJ1-5 - - TRBV20-1 TGCAGCGTCGGACAGTGCGATCAGCCCCAGCATTTT CSVGQCDQPQHF
TRBJ2-3 TRBD2 many TRBV4-1 TGCGCCAGCAGCCAAGTCGGGGGGGCAGATACGCAGTATTTT CASSQVGGADTQYF
TRBJ2-3 - once TRBV7-8 TGTGCCAGCAGCCTAGATCTTGGAGGGCCTAGCGCAGATACGCAGTATTTT CASSLDLGGPSADTQYF
TRBJ2-3 - few TRBV7-2 TGTGCCAGCAGCTTACAGGGTACACATACGCAGTATTTT CASSLQGTHTQYF
TRBJ2-7 TRBD1 - TRBV20-1 TGCAGTGAGGGGACAGGTCCCTACAATGAGCAGTACTTC CSEGTGPYNEQYF
TRBJ2-6 TRBD1 - TRBV29-1 TGCAGCGTTGAAGCTCCATTAGGACAGGGGATTTCTGGGGCCAACGTCCTGACTTTC CSVEAPLGQGISGANVLTF
TRBJ2-3 - - TRBV6-5 TGTGCCAGCAGTTACGACGGGCGCGGCACAGATACGCAGTATTTT CASSYDGRGTDTQYF
TRBJ2-4 TRBD1 - TRBV2 TGTGCCGTACAGGGGGACATTCAGTACTTC CAVQGDIQYF
TRBJ1-2 TRBD1 few TRBV2 TGTGCCAGCACCCTAACGACAGGGTCCAACTATGGCTACACCTTC CASTLTTGSNYGYTF
TRBJ1-2 - once TRBV7-2 TGTGCCAGCAGCTCAAGCGGGAGGTCGGATTCCGGGACTAACTATGGCTACACCTTC CASSSSGRSDSGTNYGYTF
TRBJ2-4 - many TRBV29-1 TGCAGCGTTCGAACAGGGGGGGGAAACATTCAGTACTTC CSVRTGGGNIQYF
TRBJ1-1 - few TRBV4-1 TGCGCCAGCAGCCAAGAGGGAGGGACAATGAACACTGAAGCTTTCTTT CASSQEGGTMNTEAFF
TRBJ1-6 TRBD1 - TRBV15 TGTGCCACCAGCCGGCGGACAGGGGAGAATTCACCCCTCCACTTT CATSRRTGENSPLHF
TRBJ2-1 - many TRBV6-5 TGTGCCAGCAGTTCGGGGGACAGAGTATACAATGAGCAGTTCTTC CASSSGDRVYNEQFF
TRBJ1-5 - - TRBV6-6 TGTGCCAGCAGTTCCCAACCCAGCAGGTTCAATCAGCCCCAGCATTTT CASSSQPSRFNQPQHF
TRBJ2-4 - - TRBV20-1 TGCAGTGGAGTCATTCCGATGAACATTCAGTACTTC CSGVIPMNIQYF
TRBJ2-7 TRBD2 - TRBV15 TGTGCCACCAGGGCTCTGGGGGGGGACTTCTCCTACAATGAGCAGTACTTC CATRALGGDFSYNEQYF
TRBJ2-7 - few TRBV21-1 TGTGCCAGCAGCGGACGTCCGAGACAGCATGAATACGAGCAGTACTTC CASSGRPRQHEYEQYF
TRBJ1-6 - few TRBV12-3/TRBV12-4 TGTGCCAGCCACGACAGGACTTATAATTCACCCCTCCACTTT CASHDRTYNSPLHF